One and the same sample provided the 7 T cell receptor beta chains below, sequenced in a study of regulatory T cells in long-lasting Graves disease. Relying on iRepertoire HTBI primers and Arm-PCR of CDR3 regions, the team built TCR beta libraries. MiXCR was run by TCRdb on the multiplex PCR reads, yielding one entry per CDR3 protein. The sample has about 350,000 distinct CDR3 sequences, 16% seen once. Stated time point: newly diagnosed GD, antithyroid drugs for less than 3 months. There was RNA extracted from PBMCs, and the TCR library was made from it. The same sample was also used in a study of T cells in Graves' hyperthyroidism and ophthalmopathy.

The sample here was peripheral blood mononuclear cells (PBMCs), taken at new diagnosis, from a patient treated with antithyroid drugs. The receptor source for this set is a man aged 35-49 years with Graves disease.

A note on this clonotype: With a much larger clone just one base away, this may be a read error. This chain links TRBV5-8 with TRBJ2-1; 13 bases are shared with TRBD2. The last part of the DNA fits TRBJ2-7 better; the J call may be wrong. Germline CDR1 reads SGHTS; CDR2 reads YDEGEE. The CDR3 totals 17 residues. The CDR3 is CASSLRTSGGFYNEQYF. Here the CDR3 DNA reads TGTGCCAGCAGCTTACGGACTAGCGGGGGTTTCTACAATGAGCAGTACTTC.

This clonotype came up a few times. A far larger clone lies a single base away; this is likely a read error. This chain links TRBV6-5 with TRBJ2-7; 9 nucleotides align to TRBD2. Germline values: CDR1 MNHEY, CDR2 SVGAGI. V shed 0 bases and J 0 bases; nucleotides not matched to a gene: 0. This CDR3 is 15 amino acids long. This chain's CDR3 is CASSYSSGSSYEQYF. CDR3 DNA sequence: TGTGCCAGCAGTTACTCTAGCGGGAGCTCCTACGAGCAGTACTTC.

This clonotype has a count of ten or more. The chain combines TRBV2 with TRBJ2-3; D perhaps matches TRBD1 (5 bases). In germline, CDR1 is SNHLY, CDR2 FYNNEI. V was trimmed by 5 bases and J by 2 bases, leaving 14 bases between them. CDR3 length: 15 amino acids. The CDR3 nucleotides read TGTGCCAGCAGTAGAACAGGAATGAACACAGATACGCAGTATTTT. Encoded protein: CASSRTGMNTDTQYF.

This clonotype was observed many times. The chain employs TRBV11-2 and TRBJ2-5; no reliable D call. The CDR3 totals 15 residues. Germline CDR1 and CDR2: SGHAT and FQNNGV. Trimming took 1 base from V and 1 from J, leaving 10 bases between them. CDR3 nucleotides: TGTGCCAGCAGCTTAGGAGGTCCCTCCCAAGAGACCCAGTACTTC. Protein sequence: CASSLGGPSQETQYF.

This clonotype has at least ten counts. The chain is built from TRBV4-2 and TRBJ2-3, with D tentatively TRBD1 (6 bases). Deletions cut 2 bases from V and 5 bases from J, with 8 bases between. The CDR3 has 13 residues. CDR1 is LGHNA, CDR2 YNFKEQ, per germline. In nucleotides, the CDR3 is TGTGCCAGCAGCCAACCAGGGGTAGATACGCAGTATTTT. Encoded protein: CASSQPGVDTQYF.

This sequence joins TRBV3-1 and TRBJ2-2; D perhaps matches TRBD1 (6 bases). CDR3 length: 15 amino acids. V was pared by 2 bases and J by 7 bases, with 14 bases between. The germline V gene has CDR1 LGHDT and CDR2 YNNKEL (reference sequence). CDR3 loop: CASSQNTGLSGELFF. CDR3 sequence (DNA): TGTGCCAGCAGCCAAAACACAGGGTTAAGCGGGGAGCTGTTTTTT.

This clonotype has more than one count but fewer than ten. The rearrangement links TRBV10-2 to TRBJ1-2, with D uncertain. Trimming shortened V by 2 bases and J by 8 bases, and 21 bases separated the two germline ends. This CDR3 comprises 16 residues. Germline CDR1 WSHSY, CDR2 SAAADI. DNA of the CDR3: TGCGCCAGCAGTGAGACGTGGAAGCCGCCCCGGGCGGGCTACACCTTC. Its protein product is CASSETWKPPRAGYTF.